The 16 T cell receptor beta chains presented below share a single source sample, sequenced in a study of OX40 agonist ivuxolimab in advanced cancers. Sequenced by immunoSEQ multiplex PCR; TCRdb stores in-frame clones only, minus some. The sample gives about 14,000 clones, more than 75% of which show up once; about 41% is in the top ten. Specimen: CD4+ or CD8+ T cells sorted from blood, collected in a trial of the OX40 agonist ivuxolimab. The receptors originated from an adult with an advanced solid tumor such as melanoma, head and neck, liver or kidney cancer.

The chain is built from TRBV19 and TRBJ1-6; 10 bases are a match to TRBD1. Germline CDR1 reads LNHDA; CDR2 reads SQIVND (reference sequence). This CDR3 is 13 amino acids long. Germline trimming cut 7 bases from V and 8 bases from J; bases unmatched to any gene: 2. The CDR3 region has the DNA TGTGCCAGTAAGGGACAGGGGTATTCACCCCTCCACTTT. Amino acid sequence: CASKGQGYSPLHF. Full variable domain (missing parts from reference TRBV19 and TRBJ1-6): DGGITQSPKYLFRKEGQNVTLSCEQNLNHDAMYWYRQDPGQGLRLIYYSQIVNDFQKGDIAEGYSVSREKKESFPLTVTSAQKNPTAFYLCASKGQGYSPLHFGNGTRLTVT.

This clone was counted a few times. V gene TRBV2 combines with J gene TRBJ2-7; D remains ambiguous. V was cut by 2 bases and J by 6 bases, with 14 bases left in between. The CDR3 spans 14 residues. Germline values: CDR1 SNHLY, CDR2 FYNNEI. CDR3 protein: CASSERLVSGEQYF. CDR3 nucleotide sequence: TGTGCCAGCAGTGAACGGCTAGTGTCGGGCGAGCAGTACTTC. Using reference TRBV2 and TRBJ2-7 for the parts outside the CDR3, the full variable domain is EPEVTQTPSHQVTQMGQEVILRCVPISNHLYFYWYRQILGQKVEFLVSFYNNEISEKSEIFDDQFSVERPDGSNFTLKIRSTKLEDSAMYFCASSERLVSGEQYFGPGTRLTVT.

This clone was seen once. This chain joins TRBV7-9 and TRBJ2-5, with D hard to call. From germline, CDR1 is SEHNR and CDR2 FQNEAQ (reference sequence). This CDR3 is 8 amino acids long. V was clipped by 8 bases and J by 9 bases, with 4 bases between them. The CDR3 here is CASPPQYF. The CDR3 DNA sequence: TGTGCCAGCCCCCCCCAGTACTTC.

The gene calls are TRBV5-4 and TRBJ2-1; 13 nucleotides align to TRBD2. Losses at the gene ends were 4 bases for V and 5 bases for J; bases not matched to a gene: 6. This CDR3 is built from 16 residues. CDR1 and CDR2 from the germline V gene are SGHNT and YYREEE (reference sequence). The CDR3 DNA reads TGTGCCAGCAGCAGTGGACTAGCGGGGGCCCACAATGAGCAGTTCTTC. Translating it yields CASSSGLAGAHNEQFF. Drawing the rest from reference TRBV5-4 and TRBJ2-1, the complete variable domain is ETGVTQSPTHLIKTRGQQVTLRCSSQSGHNTVSWYQQALGQGPQFIFQYYREEENGRGNFPPRFSGLQFPNYSSELNVNALELDDSALYLCASSSGLAGAHNEQFFGPGTRLTVL.

This sequence joins TRBV2 and TRBJ1-2; 9 bases line up with TRBD1. V lost 6 bases to trimming and J lost 3 bases; unmatched junction nucleotides: 11. Germline V lookup: CDR1 SNHLY, CDR2 FYNNEI. This CDR3 contains 16 residues. The CDR3 sequence is CASSDVTGTGYYGYTF. CDR3 nucleotide sequence: TGTGCCAGCAGCGACGTTACCGGGACAGGGTACTATGGCTACACCTTC. Full variable domain (remainder filled in from reference TRBV2 and TRBJ1-2): EPEVTQTPSHQVTQMGQEVILRCVPISNHLYFYWYRQILGQKVEFLVSFYNNEISEKSEIFDDQFSVERPDGSNFTLKIRSTKLEDSAMYFCASSDVTGTGYYGYTFGSGTRLTVV.

The chain is built from TRBV30 and TRBJ1-1; D gene ambiguous. Germline CDR1 is GTSNPN and CDR2 is SVGIG (reference sequence). The CDR3 length is 13 residues. Trimming pared 4 bases from V and 1 base from J, leaving 10 bases between. The CDR3 region has the DNA TGTGCCTGGATGCCGGTGGGGAACACTGAAGCTTTCTTT. As protein: CAWMPVGNTEAFF.

The V call is TRBV5-4, the J call TRBJ1-5; D is perhaps TRBD1 (5 bases). V was cut by 4 bases and J by 1 base, with 18 bases left in between. Germline V gives CDR1 SGHNT, CDR2 YYREEE (reference sequence). There are 17 residues in the CDR3. The CDR3 DNA follows: TGTGCCAGCAGCCAAGAAGAGGGGCCCGGGAGCAATCAGCCCCAGCATTTT. Amino acids: CASSQEEGPGSNQPQHF. Together with reference TRBV5-4 and TRBJ1-5, the CDR3 gives the full variable domain: ETGVTQSPTHLIKTRGQQVTLRCSSQSGHNTVSWYQQALGQGPQFIFQYYREEENGRGNFPPRFSGLQFPNYSSELNVNALELDDSALYLCASSQEEGPGSNQPQHFGDGTRLSIL.

The rearrangement uses TRBV5-1 and TRBJ2-2; possibly TRBD1 for D (5 bases). V gave up 5 bases and J gave up 0 bases, with 14 bases separating them. Germline V lookup: CDR1 SGHRS, CDR2 YFSETQ. CDR3 length equals 16 residues. DNA for the CDR3: TGCGCCAGCAGTACAGGACCGAGGTCGAACACCGGGGAGCTGTTTTTT. It translates to CASSTGPRSNTGELFF.

This rearrangement joins TRBV18 to TRBJ1-3; 8 bases are shared with TRBD1. Germline values: CDR1 KGHSH, CDR2 LQKENI. V lost 2 bases, J lost 4 bases, and 7 bases stayed unmatched. The CDR3 covers 16 residues. CDR3 amino acids: CASSPADRGHGNTIYF. The CDR3 DNA follows: TGTGCCAGCTCACCAGCCGACAGGGGTCACGGAAACACCATATATTTT.

The chain employs TRBV7-9 and TRBJ2-1; D is possibly TRBD1 or TRBD2 (7 bases each). Per germline, CDR1 SEHNR and CDR2 FQNEAQ (reference sequence). This CDR3 region has 17 residues. V was pared by 4 bases and J by 3 bases, with 19 bases between. The CDR3 sequence is CASSSIQGRDYYNEQFF. DNA for the CDR3: TGTGCCAGCAGCTCAATACAGGGGAGGGACTACTACAATGAGCAGTTCTTC.

The rearrangement uses TRBV4-2 and TRBJ2-7, with TRBD1 identical over 11 bases. The junction had 15 bases not matched to a gene; V was cut back by 4 bases and J by 1 base. Germline assignment: CDR1 LGHNA and CDR2 YNFKEQ. CDR3 length: 19 amino acids. CDR3 coding DNA: TGTGCCAGCAGCCCCAGGACAGGGGGCGAGGGCGGACCATCCTACGAGCAGTACTTC. Translation: CASSPRTGGEGGPSYEQYF.

The rearrangement uses TRBV11-1 and TRBJ1-6; the match to TRBD1 covers 7 bases. Germline CDR1 reads SGHAT; CDR2 reads FQDESV (reference sequence). V shed 5 bases, J shed 5 bases, and the junction held 3 bases outside the gene matches. The CDR3 length is 14 residues. The DNA for the CDR3 is TGTGCCAGCAGCAACAGGGGAAATAATTCACCCCTCCACTTT. It encodes CASSNRGNNSPLHF. The full variable domain, with the rest looked up from reference TRBV11-1 and TRBJ1-6, is EAEVAQSPRYKITEKSQAVAFWCDPISGHATLYWYRQILGQGPELLVQFQDESVVDDSQLPKDRFSAERLKGVDSTLKIQPAELGDSAMYLCASSNRGNNSPLHFGNGTRLTVT.

This clone occurred once. This chain joins TRBV5-6 and TRBJ1-6, with TRBD1 matching 8 bases. The ends lost 3 bases at V and 10 bases at J; junction bases unmatched: 3. The CDR3 has 13 residues. Germline V CDR1 and CDR2: SGHDT, YYEEEE. CDR3 in DNA: TGTGCCAGCAGCTACGGACAGGGCTCACCCCTCCACTTT. This sequence encodes CASSYGQGSPLHF.

V is TRBV7-3 and J is TRBJ2-1; 7 nucleotides match TRBD1. Germline V gene sequence: CDR1 SGHTA, CDR2 FQGTGA. V shed 2 bases, J shed 6 bases, and the junction held 1 base outside the gene matches. This CDR3 has 13 residues. CDR3 sequence (DNA): TGTGCCAGCAGCTTAGCAGGGGGCAATGAGCAGTTCTTC. As protein: CASSLAGGNEQFF.

The chain couples TRBV9 to TRBJ1-5; D possibly corresponds to TRBD1 (6 bases). This CDR3 has 17 residues. Per the germline V gene, CDR1 is SGDLS and CDR2 is YYNGEE. V was clipped by 3 bases and J by 3 bases, with 19 bases between them. CDR3 nucleotides: TGTGCCAGCAGCGCTGAGGTATCAGGGGCAGTCAATCAGCCCCAGCATTTT. As protein: CASSAEVSGAVNQPQHF.

A single count supports this clone. The rearrangement uses TRBV4-3 and TRBJ2-3; TRBD2 agrees at 8 bases. The CDR3 consists of 18 residues. The V gene end was trimmed by 4 bases and the J gene end by 0 bases; junction bases not matched to a gene: 12. Germline-derived CDR1 and CDR2 are LGHNA and YSLEER. The CDR3 spells CASSPNPTSGSSTDTQYF. The CDR3 coding sequence is TGCGCCAGCAGCCCTAACCCAACTAGCGGTTCTAGCACAGATACGCAGTATTTT.